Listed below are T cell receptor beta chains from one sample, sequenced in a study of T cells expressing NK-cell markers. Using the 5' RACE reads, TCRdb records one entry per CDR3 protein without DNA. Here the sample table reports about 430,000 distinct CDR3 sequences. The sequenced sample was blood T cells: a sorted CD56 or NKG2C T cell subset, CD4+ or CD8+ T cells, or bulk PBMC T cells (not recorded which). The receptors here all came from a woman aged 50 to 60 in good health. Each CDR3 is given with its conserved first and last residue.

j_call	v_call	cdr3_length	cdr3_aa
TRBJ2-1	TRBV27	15	CASSSRTSGRDEQFF
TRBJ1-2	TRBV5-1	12	CASSGGFSGYTF
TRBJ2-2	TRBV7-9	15	CAGQGTATNTGELFF
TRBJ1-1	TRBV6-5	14	CASSPLGGLGEAFF
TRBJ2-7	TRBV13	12	CASTIQGLEQYF
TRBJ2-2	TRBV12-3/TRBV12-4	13	CASSVGTTGELFF
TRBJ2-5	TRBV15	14	CATSTRGGRETQYF
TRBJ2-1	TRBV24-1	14	CATSEALEGPEQFF
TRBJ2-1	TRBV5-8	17	CASSWGLAGNPYNEQFF
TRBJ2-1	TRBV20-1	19	CSAPRRSSGTMSSYNEQFF
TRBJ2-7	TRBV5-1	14	CASSLRQAHYEQYF
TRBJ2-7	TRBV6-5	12	CASWSGSYEQYF
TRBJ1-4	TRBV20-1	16	CSARDSGLTGGGKLFF
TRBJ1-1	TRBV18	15	CASSPLQGEVTEAFF
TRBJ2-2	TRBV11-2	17	CASSLLGVGVVSGELFF
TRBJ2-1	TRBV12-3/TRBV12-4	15	CASTAGAGLRDEQFF
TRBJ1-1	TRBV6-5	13	CASQEAFGTGSFF
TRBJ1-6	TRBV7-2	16	CASRSTGGSYNSPLHF
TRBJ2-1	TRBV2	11	CASRVRNEQFF
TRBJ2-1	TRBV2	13	CASQLAENNEQFF
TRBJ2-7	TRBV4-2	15	CASSQVGREGNEQYF
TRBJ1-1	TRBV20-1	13	CSAMPGGYTEAFF
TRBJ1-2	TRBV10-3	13	CAISDARKGGYTF
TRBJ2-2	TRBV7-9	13	CASSLGAVGELFF
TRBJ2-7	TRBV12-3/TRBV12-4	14	CASSLVGGSYEQYF
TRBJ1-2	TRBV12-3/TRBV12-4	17	CASTSTGPNLYSYGYTF
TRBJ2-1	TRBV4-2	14	CASSQDLTTSGTFF
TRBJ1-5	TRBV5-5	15	CASSLDAGGIQPQHF
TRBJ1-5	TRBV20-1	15	CSARVGAPTNQPQHF
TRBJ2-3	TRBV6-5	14	CASSPGTHTDTQYF
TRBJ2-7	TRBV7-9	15	CASSSPDRGLREQYF
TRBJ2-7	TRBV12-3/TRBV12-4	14	CASSLPASSYEQYF
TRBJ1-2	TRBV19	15	CASSPGETAFYGYTF
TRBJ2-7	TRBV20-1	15	CSARDVVGGTYEQYF
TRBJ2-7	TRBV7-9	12	CASSAPGYEQYF
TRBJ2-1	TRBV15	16	CATSRGWDSFFNEQFF
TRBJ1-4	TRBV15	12	CATSRVGEKLFF
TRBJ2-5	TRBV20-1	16	CSGFSASGSSKRTQYF
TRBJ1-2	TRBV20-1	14	CSASISVGNYGYTF
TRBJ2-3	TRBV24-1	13	CATSPDFTDTQYF
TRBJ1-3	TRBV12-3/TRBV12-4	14	CASSVDLPGNTIYF
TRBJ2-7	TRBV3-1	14	CASSQVETAYEQYF
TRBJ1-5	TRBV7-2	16	CASSLDSGGSNQPQHF
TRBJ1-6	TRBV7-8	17	CASSPRRWRMDNSPLHF
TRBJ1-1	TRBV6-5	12	CASSVQGGEAFF
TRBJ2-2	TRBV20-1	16	CSARAQGLAGPGELFF
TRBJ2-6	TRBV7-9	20	CASSLAGGTGYTLGANVLTF
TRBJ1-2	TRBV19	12	CASQPRTGGYTF
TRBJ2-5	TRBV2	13	CASLGLVIQTQYF
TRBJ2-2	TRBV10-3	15	CAISLQGANTGELFF